The sequence of this T cell receptor beta chain was determined in a study of blood T cell repertoires in COVID-19 (dated by TCRdb to about 2020). Describing the broader study: Collaborator samples came from the United States, Italy and Spain and covered acute and convalescent phases of COVID-19. The prospective study material was composed of cDNA or gDNA derived from T cells, B-cell-depleted T cells, or PBMCs. Nearly every sample came with metadata listing a de-identified subject ID, COVID-19 status, age in years and sex. The samples were drawn from two sources: the first 160 participants of the ongoing ImmuneRACE study, and over 1,000 subjects contributed by 6 global collaborators. Subjects who had been exposed to COVID-19, were actively infected with it, or had recovered from it provided the deeply sampled blood TCRbeta repertoires that made up the dataset. The repertoires were released in a freely available public database meant as a resource for research on the immune response to SARS-CoV-2. Where available, HLA class I and class II types were obtained from metadata supplied by the sample provider rather than from assay-based typing.

The immunoSEQ Assay, a bias-controlled multiplex PCR, was used to amplify TCRbeta CDR3 regions from genomic DNA. Under the source paper's analysis protocol: Nucleated cell counts per sample were estimated from amplification of reference gene primers within the assay. Sequence reads were collapsed and filtered to measure the absolute abundance of every unique TCRbeta CDR3 rearrangement. For each sample, productive Simpson clonality was calculated as the square root of Simpson's diversity index across productive rearrangements. Here the immuneACCESS table is served through TCRdb, limited to in-frame sequences with V and J called. Missing clones are a known gap in these copies; in checked studies unresolved V genes cover under half, and the rest lacks a known reason. That table furnishes V, J and clone size, whereas the DNA furnished D and trimming. In all, the sample holds roughly 200,000 clones, and 85% of those were seen once. The ten largest clones take up over 15% of the sample.

The investigation overall reported the following: How much clinical and demographic metadata was included differed by source and by participant, and the metadata was provided uncurated.

Notes on this clone: Its specific antigen is unknown. It has no much larger one-base neighbor in the sample; base qualities were not kept.

V is shortened by 11 bases, J by 3 bases, and the region joining them spans 20 bases. The CDR3 starts with the cysteine, ends with the phenylalanine, and has 14 residues. The entry retains the CDR3 DNA only, 42 bases that are in frame from base 1. CDR1 ENHRY and CDR2 SYGVKD were looked up in the germline V gene. Participants in the prospective study were enrolled through a virtual design, were aged roughly 18 to 95 years, and lived in 20 to 30 United States geographic areas. In the prospective study, participants were assigned to cohorts based on the clinical history participants reported in a screening survey and a study questionnaire. ImmuneRACE Cohort 3 recovered participants were defined by two consecutive negative NP/OP PCR tests, healthcare professional clearance, or symptom resolution. Mobile phlebotomists in the prospective study collected whole blood, serum and a nasopharyngeal or oropharyngeal swab from every participant. Participants in the prospective study had the option to provide additional blood draws and questionnaires over an approximately 2-month period. Blood samples from the prospective study were shipped frozen or at room temperature prior to DNA extraction.

The receptor comes from a man between 40 and 49 years old who had recovered from COVID-19. Material for sequencing was PBMCs or T cells enriched from blood (not recorded which). The chain employs TRBV10-3 and TRBJ2-7; a tentative D call is TRBD1 (6 bases match). The DNA sequence is given as TGTGCCGTCGGTCCGGGACATGGGCTCTACGAGCAGTACTTC. It encodes CAVGPGHGLYEQYF.